This passage covers 6 T cell receptor beta chains from one sample sequenced in a study of T cell responses to AZD1222 COVID-19 vaccine. Libraries were prepared by immunoSEQ multiplex PCR; TCRdb keeps only in-frame clonotypes and omits some of them. Of about 67,000 clones in the sample, 83% were seen once. The sample consisted of peripheral blood, taken 28 days after the second AZD1222 dose. The receptors were gathered from an adult who received the AZD1222 COVID-19 vaccine.

The chain combines TRBV4-2 with TRBJ1-4; TRBD1 is a possible D gene (5 bases). The CDR3 length is 15 residues. In germline, CDR1 is LGHNA, CDR2 YNFKEQ. The V and J ends lost 7 bases and 4 bases respectively, with 16 bases between them. The CDR3 reads CASMSGLGFNEKLFF. As DNA, the CDR3 is TGTGCCAGCATGTCGGGGCTAGGATTTAATGAAAAACTGTTTTTT.

The chain links TRBV5-5 to TRBJ1-4; unclear D gene. The CDR3 runs 14 residues. Germline values: CDR1 SGHKS, CDR2 YYEKEE (reference sequence). V lost 2 bases and J lost 4, with 9 bases in between. The CDR3 nucleotides read TGTGCCAGCAGCTTCGGCCAGAGTAATGAAAAACTGTTTTTT. The encoded protein is CASSFGQSNEKLFF.

The rearrangement joins TRBV6-6 to TRBJ1-6, with D perhaps TRBD1 (6 bases). Germline assignment: CDR1 MNHNY and CDR2 SVGAGI (reference sequence). V shed 5 bases and J shed 8 bases, with 13 bases lying between them. This CDR3 has 14 residues. CDR3 DNA sequence: TGTGCCAGCAGTGTGACAGGTTCCGATTCACCCCTCCACTTT. This gives the protein CASSVTGSDSPLHF.

V usage is TRBV4-3 and J usage is TRBJ2-3, with 9 bases lining up with TRBD1. V lost 5 bases and J lost 4; bases outside the gene matches: 19. There are 19 residues in the CDR3. CDR1 is LGHNA, CDR2 YSLEER, per germline. CDR3 sequence reads: CASSSPMGTRDRVPDTQYF. CDR3 coding DNA: TGCGCCAGCAGCTCTCCGATGGGGACCCGGGACAGGGTTCCAGATACGCAGTATTTT.

The gene calls are TRBV5-1 and TRBJ2-1; 11 positions match TRBD2. The CDR3 consists of 17 residues. Trimming removed 4 bases from V and 8 bases from J; junction bases left unmatched: 14. Germline lookup yields CDR1 SGHRS and CDR2 YFSETQ. The CDR3 DNA reads TGCGCCAGCAGCCCCGCGACTAGCGGGGACCCCTTCGATGAGCAGTTCTTC. Translated, it gives CASSPATSGDPFDEQFF.

The rearrangement uses TRBV7-8 and TRBJ1-2, with TRBD1 matching over 7 bases. Unmatched junction bases numbered 3, after V lost 3 bases and J lost 8 bases. The CDR3 spans 12 residues. Germline V CDR1 and CDR2: SGHVS, FQNEAQ. CDR3 sequence reads: CASSFQGEGYTF. CDR3 sequence (DNA): TGTGCCAGCAGCTTCCAGGGGGAGGGCTACACCTTC. Drawing the rest from reference TRBV7-8 and TRBJ1-2, the complete variable domain is GAGVSQSPRYKVAKRGQDVALRCDPISGHVSLFWYQQALGQGPEFLTYFQNEAQLDKSGLPSDRFFAERPEGSVSTLKIQRTQQEDSAVYLCASSFQGEGYTFGSGTRLTVV.